One and the same sample provided the 17 T cell receptor beta chains below, sequenced in a study of regulatory T cells in long-lasting Graves disease. Relying on iRepertoire HTBI primers and Arm-PCR of CDR3 regions, the team built TCR beta libraries. TCRdb called the multiplex PCR reads again in MiXCR, with one record for every CDR3 protein. The repertoire includes about 470,000 distinct CDR3 sequences, about 22% of them detected once, and less than 9% sits in the top ten. Time point meaning: persistent/refractory GD, antithyroid drugs over 5 years with positive TRAb. PBMCs provided the RNA from which the TCR library was made. The source was peripheral blood mononuclear cells (PBMCs), collected when the disease was refractory, from a patient treated with antithyroid drugs. Every receptor here comes from a female donor with Graves disease.

This clonotype was found a few times. The J gene is TRBJ1-1, the V gene TRBV7-9, with D tentatively TRBD1 (5 bases). CDR1 is SEHNR, CDR2 FQNEAQ, per germline (reference sequence). CDR3 length equals 14 residues. Deletions cut 1 base from V and 4 bases from J, with 10 bases between. The CDR3 protein is CASSLVAGPTEAFF. CDR3 nucleotide sequence: TGTGCCAGCAGCTTAGTCGCGGGACCCACTGAAGCTTTCTTT. The full variable domain, with the rest looked up from reference TRBV7-9 and TRBJ1-1, is DTGVSQNPRHKITKRGQNVTFRCDPISEHNRLYWYRQTLGQGPEFLTYFQNEAQLEKSRLLSDRFSAERPKGSFSTLEIQRTEQGDSAMYLCASSLVAGPTEAFFGQGTRLTVV.

Regarding this clonotype: It may be a read error: a sequence one base away is much more abundant. This chain connects TRBV6-2 or TRBV6-3 to TRBJ1-1, with 10 bases aligning to TRBD1. The CDR3 has 16 residues. Germline CDR1 reads MNHEY; CDR2 reads SVGEGT. The V segment lost 11 bases and the J segment 1 base; nucleotides outside the gene matches: 13. The CDR3 DNA reads as TGTGCCTCCCGAATGGGGACAGGGGATTCGAACACTGAAGCTTTCTTT. Amino acid sequence: CASRMGTGDSNTEAFF.

The chain couples TRBV19 to TRBJ2-1; a weak D match, TRBD1 (7 bases). V dropped 9 bases and J dropped 9 bases, with 18 bases sitting between them. The CDR3 length is 13 residues. Germline V gives CDR1 LNHDA, CDR2 SQIVND (reference sequence). This CDR3 is CASRGATLGEQFF. CDR3 nucleotides: TGTGCCAGCAGGGGGGCCACTTTGGGTGAGCAGTTCTTC.

This clonotype showed up just a few times. DNA of the CDR3: TGCAGCGTTGTTGGGGACTACGAGCAGTACTTC. Translation gives CSVVGDYEQYF. The genes are TRBV29-1 and TRBJ2-7; D is uncertain. Germline CDR1 SQVTM, CDR2 ANQGSEA. V lost 4 bases, J lost 3 bases, and 7 bases lay in between. This CDR3 spans 11 amino acids.

This clonotype was found many times. This rearrangement joins TRBV7-8 to TRBJ1-1; D ambiguous. V lost 5 bases and J 2 bases, leaving 9 bases between the germline ends. CDR1 is SGHVS, CDR2 FQNEAQ, per germline. The CDR3 is 13 amino acids. The CDR3 protein is CASSTDHNTEAFF. CDR3 bases: TGTGCCAGCAGCACCGATCATAACACTGAAGCTTTCTTT.

This clonotype was counted between two and nine times. The chain couples TRBV15 to TRBJ2-7, with 9 bases matching TRBD2. Germline V CDR1 and CDR2: LNHNV, YYDKDF (reference sequence). The V segment lost 0 bases and the J segment 3 bases; nucleotides outside the gene matches: 9. There are 17 residues in the CDR3. The CDR3 region has the DNA TGTGCCACCAGCAGAGAGCTAGCGGGGTTGATGAACTACGAGCAGTACTTC. Amino acid sequence: CATSRELAGLMNYEQYF.

This clonotype was counted many times. This sequence joins TRBV11-2 and TRBJ2-4; D is unresolved. The germline V and J ends were trimmed by 4 bases and 5 bases, with 18 bases remaining between them. Germline V gives CDR1 SGHAT, CDR2 FQNNGV. This CDR3 has 16 amino acids. The CDR3 coding sequence is TGTGCCAGCAGCTCCCTACGAACGGGCGGCGAAAACATTCAGTACTTC. Its translation: CASSSLRTGGENIQYF.

This clonotype came up many times. The genes are TRBV12-3 or TRBV12-4 and TRBJ1-3, with TRBD1 matching over 7 bases. Trimming cost V 8 bases and J 3 bases; bases outside gene matches: 10. The CDR3 extends over 15 amino acids. CDR3 sequence: CASASATGVGNTIYF. In DNA, the CDR3 is TGTGCCAGCGCGTCCGCCACAGGGGTTGGAAACACCATATATTTT.

The genes are TRBV30 and TRBJ1-3; D not resolved. Trimming stripped 0 bases from V and 3 bases from J, with 12 bases between. The germline V gene has CDR1 GTSNPN and CDR2 SVGIG (reference sequence). This CDR3 spans 15 amino acids. The CDR3 nucleotides read TGTGCCTGGAGTGTAATTGACTTACTTGGAAACACCATATATTTT. It translates to CAWSVIDLLGNTIYF.

The chain uses TRBV20-1 and TRBJ2-7; D is undetermined. Germline CDR1 reads DFQATT; CDR2 reads SNEGSKA (reference sequence). The CDR3 contains 14 residues. V lost 1 base and J 2 bases, leaving 12 bases between the germline ends. CDR3 coding DNA: TGCAGTGCTAGAGGCAACTCTCCCCCCTACGAGCAGTACTTC. Its translation: CSARGNSPPYEQYF.

The chain joins TRBV4-1 to TRBJ1-6; no clear D gene. Germline CDR1 and CDR2: MGHRA and YSYEKL. Trimming pared 0 bases from V and 3 bases from J, leaving 9 bases between. The CDR3 has 16 amino acids. The CDR3 protein is CASSQELGLYNSPLHF. DNA for the CDR3: TGCGCCAGCAGCCAAGAGCTAGGCCTCTATAATTCACCCCTCCACTTT.

The chain has TRBV11-2 and TRBJ1-4; D ambiguous. The CDR3 sequence is 14 residues long. Germline CDR1 SGHAT, CDR2 FQNNGV. Trimming left V 5 bases short and J 2 bases short, with 9 bases between. CDR3 DNA sequence: TGTGCCAGCAGCGAGGCATTTACTAATGAAAAACTGTTTTTT. Protein product: CASSEAFTNEKLFF.

This clonotype has ten or more counts. The chain is built from TRBV2 and TRBJ1-1, with TRBD1 matching 8 bases. Per the germline V gene, CDR1 is SNHLY and CDR2 is FYNNEI. V lost 8 bases to trimming and J lost 3 bases; unmatched junction nucleotides: 8. The CDR3 has 14 residues. The CDR3 DNA reads TGTGCCAGCGCCAGGGGGCTAGAGGACACTGAAGCTTTCTTT. Protein: CASARGLEDTEAFF.

This clonotype was recorded many times. This rearrangement joins TRBV28 to TRBJ2-7; D not resolved. The CDR3 totals 13 residues. V lost 3 bases and J 7 bases, leaving 13 bases between the germline ends. Germline values: CDR1 MDHEN, CDR2 SYDVKM. CDR3 protein: CASSLPLGGEQYF. CDR3 DNA sequence: TGTGCCAGCAGTTTGCCCCTGGGCGGTGAGCAGTACTTC.

This rearrangement joins TRBV20-1 to TRBJ2-1; possibly TRBD1 for D (6 bases). This CDR3 region has 15 residues. The germline CDR1 and CDR2 sequences are DFQATT and SNEGSKA (reference sequence). V was pared by 3 bases and J by 0 bases, with 12 bases between. The CDR3 coding sequence is TGCAGTGCTAGGGGTGACAGGAGCTCCTACAATGAGCAGTTCTTC. Its protein is CSARGDRSSYNEQFF.

This clonotype showed up many times. The V gene is TRBV10-3, the J gene TRBJ1-6, with D uncertain. Germline CDR1 is ENHRY and CDR2 is SYGVKD. Trimming left V 7 bases short and J 5 bases short, with 12 bases between. The length of the CDR3 is 14 residues. The CDR3 sequence: CAIKTEANNSPLHF. The CDR3 coding sequence is TGTGCCATCAAGACCGAGGCAAATAATTCACCCCTCCACTTT.

This clonotype showed up many times. J is TRBJ2-5 and V is TRBV20-1; 8 nucleotides match TRBD2. Germline CDR1 DFQATT, CDR2 SNEGSKA (reference sequence). J lost 0 bases, V lost 1 base, and 7 bases had no gene match. This CDR3 has 16 residues. CDR3 region: CSARARTSWYQETQYF. The CDR3 DNA follows: TGCAGTGCTAGAGCCCGGACTAGCTGGTACCAAGAGACCCAGTACTTC.